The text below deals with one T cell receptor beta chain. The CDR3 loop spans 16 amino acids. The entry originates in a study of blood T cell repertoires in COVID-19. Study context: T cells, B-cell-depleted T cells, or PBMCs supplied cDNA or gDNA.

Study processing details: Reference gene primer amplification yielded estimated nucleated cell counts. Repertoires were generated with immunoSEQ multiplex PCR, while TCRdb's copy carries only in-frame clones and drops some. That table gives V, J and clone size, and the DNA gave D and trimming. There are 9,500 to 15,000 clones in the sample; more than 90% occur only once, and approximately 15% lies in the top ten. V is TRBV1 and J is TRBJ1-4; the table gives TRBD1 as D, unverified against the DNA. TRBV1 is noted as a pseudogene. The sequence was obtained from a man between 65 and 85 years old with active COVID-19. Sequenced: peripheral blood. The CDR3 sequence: CTSSLGRDRTNEKLFF. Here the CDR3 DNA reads TGCACCAGCAGCCTAGGCCGGGACAGGACTAATGAAAAACTGTTTTTT.